A selection of T cell receptor beta chains follows, all from one sample in a study of graft-versus-host responses after intestinal transplantation. Produced via immunoSEQ multiplex PCR; TCRdb's table is partial and in-frame only. The sample holds tens of thousands of clones, roughly 90% seen once. Their specific antigens are unknown. This sample comprised unstimulated CD4+ T cells sorted from spleen or lymph node cells, obtained before intestinal transplant. The receptor set was obtained from a human donor who received an intestinal transplant. Each CDR3 is given with its conserved first and last residue. The D gene is left open where the match is weak. For some rows the clone size is stated as once, few or many, or as a class when expanded; others skip it.

DNA	CDR3	size	V	J	D
TGCGCCAGCGGATGGACAGGGAAGAATGAAAAACTGTTTTTT	CASGWTGKNEKLFF	NA	TRBV4-1	TRBJ1-4	TRBD1
TGTGCCAGCAGCTTAGAAGGACTTCTGCCTGTGACCATATATTTT	CASSLEGLLPVTIYF	few	TRBV7-9	TRBJ1-3	NA
TGCAGCGTTGCGCGGGACCTCAACAATGAGCAGTTCTTC	CSVARDLNNEQFF	NA	TRBV29-1	TRBJ2-1	NA
TGTGCCAGCAGGGAGACAGGAGTTGCAACTAATGAAAAACTGTTTTTT	CASRETGVATNEKLFF	NA	TRBV6-6	TRBJ1-4	NA
TGTGCCATCAGTGAGTCGGACAGGGGAGGAGGCTACACCTTC	CAISESDRGGGYTF	NA	TRBV10-3	TRBJ1-2	TRBD1
TGCGCCAGCAGCTTGGCGGCTAGCGGGACGGGACGGGGGCAGTTCTTC	CASSLAASGTGRGQFF	NA	TRBV5-1	TRBJ2-1	TRBD2
TGTGCCTGGAGTGTACGAGGCGGTACCTACGAGCAGTACTTC	CAWSVRGGTYEQYF	few	TRBV30	TRBJ2-7	NA
TGTGCCAGCAGTTTATCACCCCTCGATACGCAGTATTTT	CASSLSPLDTQYF	NA	TRBV27	TRBJ2-3	NA
TGTGCCAGCAGCCAGAGAGCCAAGGGCGACATTAGGGGCTACGAGCAGTACTTC	CASSQRAKGDIRGYEQYF	NA	TRBV14	TRBJ2-7	NA
TGCGCCAGCCGGGGGGAGGGTCCCTCCTACAATGAGCAGTTCTTC	CASRGEGPSYNEQFF	once	TRBV5-1	TRBJ2-1	TRBD2
TGTGCCAGCAGCCCGACCGCAGGGAACGAGCAGTACTTC	CASSPTAGNEQYF	NA	TRBV7-3	TRBJ2-7	NA
TGTGCCAGCTCACCACGACAGGGTTGGGGGAAACTGTTTTTT	CASSPRQGWGKLFF	few	TRBV18	TRBJ1-4	TRBD1
TGTGCCAGCAGTGAAGCGGGACAGGGCTCCTACGAGCAGTACTTC	CASSEAGQGSYEQYF	once	TRBV2	TRBJ2-7	TRBD1
TGTGCCAGCAGTGAGGGACTAGGTGCCTACGAGCAGTACTTC	CASSEGLGAYEQYF	NA	TRBV6-1	TRBJ2-7	TRBD2
TGTGCCAGCAGCCTCGAAGAAACGACAGGGTGGGACACCGGGGAGCTGTTTTTT	CASSLEETTGWDTGELFF	NA	TRBV13	TRBJ2-2	TRBD1
TGTGCCAGCAGTGCCTCTGGGGCCAACGTCCTGACTTTC	CASSASGANVLTF	NA	TRBV28	TRBJ2-6	NA
TGCAGTGCGGGGCGCCAGAATGAGCAGTTCTTC	CSAGRQNEQFF	NA	TRBV20-1	TRBJ2-1	NA
TGCAGTTCCTTAGCGGGAGATACGCAGTATTTT	CSSLAGDTQYF	NA	TRBV20-1	TRBJ2-3	TRBD2
TGTGCCTGGTCGGGACGGGAGGGGTACAATGAGCAGTTCTTC	CAWSGREGYNEQFF	NA	TRBV30	TRBJ2-1	TRBD2
TGTGCCAGCAGGTCGATGTTAGAAGGGTTTTTCGGTGTGGCTGAAGCTTTCTTT	CASRSMLEGFFGVAEAFF	NA	TRBV5-8	TRBJ1-1	NA
TGTGCCATCAGTGAGCCCACGAGTGGGGGGTTTAGGGAGACCCAGTACTTC	CAISEPTSGGFRETQYF	NA	TRBV10-3	TRBJ2-5	NA
TGTGCCAGCACGCGACAGGGTCGATTGAGTTCAGATACGCAGTATTTT	CASTRQGRLSSDTQYF	NA	TRBV2	TRBJ2-3	TRBD1
TGTGCCAGCAGTCGATTGAATGAGCAGTTCTTC	CASSRLNEQFF	NA	TRBV28	TRBJ2-1	NA
TGTGCCAGCAGTTTATCGGTCCCGGACAGGGTGGCTTTCTTT	CASSLSVPDRVAFF	NA	TRBV27	TRBJ1-1	TRBD1
TGTGCCAGTAGTAGCACCGGGATCACAGATACGCAGTATTTT	CASSSTGITDTQYF	NA	TRBV19	TRBJ2-3	NA
TGTGCCAGTAAGCCGGAGAACGGGGAGCTGTTTTTT	CASKPENGELFF	NA	TRBV19	TRBJ2-2	NA
TGCGCCAGCAGCTTCCAACTAGCGGGAGTAGGACATAAGCAGTTCTTC	CASSFQLAGVGHKQFF	once	TRBV5-1	TRBJ2-1	TRBD2
TGTGCCAGCAGCTTAACTAGCGGGAGAGGGTACGAGCAGTACTTC	CASSLTSGRGYEQYF	NA	TRBV7-3	TRBJ2-7	TRBD2
TGTGCCAGCAGCTTGAGACGGATTGGGGCTTTCTTT	CASSLRRIGAFF	NA	TRBV5-6	TRBJ1-1	NA
TGTGCCAGCAGCTTTCAACCCGGGACAGAAACCTACGAGCAGTACTTC	CASSFQPGTETYEQYF	NA	TRBV7-8	TRBJ2-7	TRBD1
TGTGCCAGTAGCCTTCAGGGGATGAACACTGAAGCTTTCTTT	CASSLQGMNTEAFF	NA	TRBV19	TRBJ1-1	NA
TGTGCCAGCAGCTTGACAGGGAGCTCGGGGGAAGAGCAGTACTTC	CASSLTGSSGEEQYF	NA	TRBV5-6	TRBJ2-7	NA
TGCGCCAGCAGTGAGTCGACCCCTAAGGGGGCTGGCTATGGCTACACCTTC	CASSESTPKGAGYGYTF	NA	TRBV10-2	TRBJ1-2	TRBD1
TGTGCCAGCTCACAAGGCGGGGGGACAGCTCGCTTC	CASSQGGGTARF	NA	TRBV18	TRBJ2-7	NA
TGTGCCAGCAGTTACTCTAGGGGGCTCGCTTTCTTT	CASSYSRGLAFF	once	TRBV6-6	TRBJ1-1	TRBD1
TGCGCCAGCAGCCGCCACAGGGTGGCTAATGAAAAACTGTTTTTT	CASSRHRVANEKLFF	NA	TRBV4-1	TRBJ1-4	NA
TGTGCCAGCAGTCCCACCGACGGACTTAATGAAAAACTGTTTTTT	CASSPTDGLNEKLFF	NA	TRBV6-5	TRBJ1-4	NA
TGTGCCAGCAGCTTAGCGCTGAGTAACGGGGAGCAGTTCTTC	CASSLALSNGEQFF	once	TRBV7-2	TRBJ2-1	NA
TGTGCCTGGAGTGCCCCGGGAAAAAAGAGTAACTATGGCTACACCTTC	CAWSAPGKKSNYGYTF	NA	TRBV30	TRBJ1-2	NA
TGTGCCAGCAGCTCAGACAGGGCCAATGGCTACACCTTC	CASSSDRANGYTF	NA	TRBV11-2	TRBJ1-2	TRBD1
TGTGCCAGTAGTATAGACAGAACGAACACTGAAGCTTTCTTT	CASSIDRTNTEAFF	NA	TRBV19	TRBJ1-1	NA
TGTGCCAGCAGCCTAAATCAGCCCCAGCATTTT	CASSLNQPQHF	NA	TRBV2	TRBJ1-5	NA
TGTGCCAGCAGCCTCGGGACAGTAAATGGCTACACCTTC	CASSLGTVNGYTF	NA	TRBV5-4	TRBJ1-2	TRBD1
TGCGCCAGCAGCTTGCTAGCGGGAGGGAGCTACAATGAGCAGTTCTTC	CASSLLAGGSYNEQFF	NA	TRBV5-1	TRBJ2-1	TRBD2
TGTGCCAGCAGCTTGGAGACCGACCATCTTTCGGGCTATGGCTACACCTTC	CASSLETDHLSGYGYTF	NA	TRBV5-4	TRBJ1-2	NA
TGTGCCAGTAGTATACGAGTAGACAGACCCTACAATGAGCAGTTCTTC	CASSIRVDRPYNEQFF	NA	TRBV19	TRBJ2-1	NA
TGCGCCAGCAGCCGTGGGACGGAAGAGACCCAGTACTTC	CASSRGTEETQYF	NA	TRBV5-1	TRBJ2-5	NA
TGCGCCAGCAGTGAGGGAGGGGAATCAGAAGAGACCCAGTACTTC	CASSEGGESEETQYF	NA	TRBV10-1	TRBJ2-5	NA
TGTGCCACCAGCAGAGACACAGTCAATGAGCAGTTCTTC	CATSRDTVNEQFF	NA	TRBV15	TRBJ2-1	NA
TGCGCCAGCAGCTTTTCCCCGGTTAACATCGCCACCTCCTACGAGCAGTACTTC	CASSFSPVNIATSYEQYF	NA	TRBV5-1	TRBJ2-7	NA
TGTGCCAGCAGCTTAGTAGCGGGACAGGGGGGAAACACCATATATTTT	CASSLVAGQGGNTIYF	NA	TRBV7-6	TRBJ1-3	TRBD1
TGTGCCAGCAGCCCTAAAGGGGAGCGGGAGGGCCGGGAAGCCAAAAACATTCAGTACTTC	CASSPKGEREGREAKNIQYF	NA	TRBV5-5	TRBJ2-4	TRBD2
TGTGCCAGCAGTTACCATCTCCCACCGCCCCAGCATTTT	CASSYHLPPPQHF	NA	TRBV6-5	TRBJ1-5	NA
TGTGCCAGTAGTATGACACCAAGAAGCAATCAGCCCCAGCATTTT	CASSMTPRSNQPQHF	NA	TRBV19	TRBJ1-5	NA
TGTGCCAGCAGTTACTCCGTCACGAACACTGAAGCTTTCTTT	CASSYSVTNTEAFF	NA	TRBV6-5	TRBJ1-1	NA
TGTGCCACCAGCAGAGATAGCGGGAAGGGAGATACGCAGTATTTT	CATSRDSGKGDTQYF	NA	TRBV15	TRBJ2-3	TRBD2
TGTGCCAGCAGTGGGACTAGTCCTCGTCTCTTC	CASSGTSPRLF	NA	TRBV2	TRBJ2-7	TRBD2
TGTGCCAGCAGTTTACTTTACAGGGTATCAGGAAACACCATATATTTT	CASSLLYRVSGNTIYF	NA	TRBV6-5	TRBJ1-3	NA